One and the same sample provided the 24 T cell receptor beta chains below, sequenced in a study of CDR3 diversity in severe acne. TCRdb ran MiXCR on the PCR reads and lists one entry per CDR3 protein. In the table there are approximately 79,000 distinct CDR3 sequences, about 48% of which are singletons. Input material: blood. The receptors were sampled from a male donor in good health, serving as a control.

This clonotype has only a few counts. The J gene is TRBJ1-2, the V gene TRBV4-1; D unclear. V dropped 0 bases and J dropped 2 bases, with 4 bases sitting between them. CDR3 length: 13 residues. Germline V gene sequence: CDR1 MGHRA, CDR2 YSYEKL. CDR3: CASSQDGNYGYTF. The DNA for the CDR3 is TGCGCCAGCAGCCAAGACGGAAACTATGGCTACACCTTC.

A word on this clonotype: The germline gene is not matched at one end of the junction; a read error may be the cause. The chain has TRBV7-9 and TRBJ2-2, with D possibly matching TRBD2 (6 bases). This CDR3 has 19 amino acids. Germline CDR1 and CDR2: SEHNR and FQNEAQ (reference sequence). The CDR3 coding sequence is TGTGCCAGCATTTCGCCCACTCCGGCGGGACTTTTCAACACCGGGGGGCTGTTTTTT. Translation: CASISPTPAGLFNTGGLFF.

This clonotype was recorded many times. This chain joins TRBV4-1 and TRBJ2-2, with 7 bases fitting TRBD1. Germline loops: CDR1 MGHRA, CDR2 YSYEKL. This CDR3 contains 14 residues. The J segment lost 6 bases and the V segment lost 1 base, leaving 2 bases of the junction unmatched. For the CDR3, the DNA is TGCGCCAGCAGCCAAGGCAGGGGGTCCGGGGAGCTGTTTTTT. As protein: CASSQGRGSGELFF.

V gene TRBV10-2 combines with J gene TRBJ1-2; TRBD1 matches 10 bases. The CDR3 length is 15 residues. V trimming: 4 bases; J trimming: 3 bases; junction bases outside the gene matches: 5. Germline V lookup: CDR1 WSHSY, CDR2 SAAADI. CDR3 sequence (DNA): TGCGCCAGCAGTGGGTCGGGGACAGGGGACTATGGCTACACCTTC. Translation gives CASSGSGTGDYGYTF.

J is TRBJ2-3 and V is TRBV30; 8 bases agree with TRBD2. CDR3 size: 13 residues. V lost 0 bases, J lost 14 bases, and 10 bases stayed unmatched. Germline loops: CDR1 GTSNPN, CDR2 SVGIG (reference sequence). CDR3 coding DNA: TGTGCCTGGAGTGTACCCCTAGCGGGTGGGTGGTATTTT. Protein sequence: CAWSVPLAGGWYF.

This chain links TRBV29-1 with TRBJ2-7, with 7 bases aligning to TRBD1. Germline CDR1 is SQVTM and CDR2 is ANQGSEA. Losses at the gene ends were 8 bases for V and 2 bases for J; bases not matched to a gene: 9. The CDR3 has 13 residues. The CDR3 here is CSSTGATPYEQYF. The CDR3, as DNA: TGCAGCTCAACAGGGGCCACACCCTACGAGCAGTACTTC.

This clonotype has a count of ten or more. The chain has TRBV2 and TRBJ2-7, with a possible D match to TRBD1 (6 bases). Germline V gives CDR1 SNHLY, CDR2 FYNNEI. V was pared by 8 bases and J by 4 bases, with 18 bases between. The CDR3 loop spans 14 amino acids. In DNA form, the CDR3 reads TGTGCCAGCCTTGGACAGCCTTCTATGTACGAGCAGTACTTC. It encodes CASLGQPSMYEQYF.

The rearrangement joins TRBV9 to TRBJ1-5, with 10 bases matching TRBD1. CDR1 is SGDLS, CDR2 YYNGEE, per germline. This CDR3 comprises 15 residues. V dropped 3 bases and J dropped 6; count of bases not matched to a gene: 6. CDR3 sequence: CASSGRDRGGQPQHF. CDR3 DNA: TGTGCCAGCAGCGGCCGGGACAGGGGAGGTCAGCCCCAGCATTTT.

V is TRBV30 and J is TRBJ1-5; no reliable D call. The CDR3 consists of 13 residues. CDR1 is GTSNPN and CDR2 is SVGIG in the germline V gene (reference sequence). V was clipped by 5 bases and J by 4 bases, with 12 bases between them. Here the CDR3 reads CAWGTRDNQPQHF. As DNA, the CDR3 is TGTGCCTGGGGAACCCGGGATAATCAGCCCCAGCATTTT.

The chain employs TRBV6-1 and TRBJ2-3; no firm D call. With 7 bases removed from V and 3 bases from J, the gap between germline ends came to 5 bases. The germline CDR1 and CDR2 sequences are MNHNS and SASEGT. The CDR3 loop spans 11 amino acids. The CDR3 is CASTITDTQYF. DNA for the CDR3: TGTGCCAGCACCATAACAGATACGCAGTATTTT.

The rearrangement links TRBV20-1 to TRBJ2-1; D might be TRBD2 (6 bases). CDR3 length: 15 residues. The V end lost 6 bases, the J end lost 9 bases, and 24 bases lay between the germline ends. CDR1 is DFQATT, CDR2 SNEGSKA, per germline (reference sequence). The CDR3: CSARWRGGLDAEQFF. The CDR3, as DNA: TGCAGTGCGAGATGGAGGGGCGGGTTAGACGCTGAGCAGTTCTTC.

This clonotype occurred a few times. The chain joins TRBV5-1 to TRBJ2-7; TRBD1 agrees at 9 bases. The germline V gene encodes CDR1 SGHRS and CDR2 YFSETQ. CDR3 size: 13 residues. Unmatched junction bases numbered 6, after V lost 3 bases and J lost 8 bases. Written as DNA, the CDR3 is TGCGCCAGCAGCTCGGGACAGGGCACCAAGCAGTACTTC. Protein sequence: CASSSGQGTKQYF.

This clonotype has more than one count but fewer than ten. This chain uses TRBV2 with TRBJ2-2; a possible D gene is TRBD1 (5 bases). CDR1 is SNHLY, CDR2 FYNNEI, per germline. V lost 4 bases, J lost 2 bases, and 8 bases lay in between. The CDR3 runs 14 residues. The CDR3 region is CASSGQGNTGELFF. The CDR3 DNA reads TGTGCCAGCAGTGGGCAGGGAAACACCGGGGAGCTGTTTTTT.

In its sample, this clonotype was seen many times. V gene TRBV5-6 combines with J gene TRBJ2-1, with a weak D call TRBD1 (5 bases). Germline V CDR1 and CDR2: SGHDT, YYEEEE. The CDR3 extends over 13 amino acids. V lost 4 bases, J lost 8 bases, and 13 bases lay in between. CDR3 sequence reads: CASSPTTGDEQFF. DNA for the CDR3: TGTGCCAGCAGCCCTACCACAGGTGATGAGCAGTTCTTC.

In its sample, this clonotype was seen many times. This chain uses TRBV27 with TRBJ2-7; unclear D gene. Germline lookup yields CDR1 MNHEY and CDR2 SMNVEV (reference sequence). The CDR3 spans 13 residues. Trimming took 2 bases from V and 2 from J, leaving 7 bases between them. The CDR3 DNA reads TGTGCCAGCAGTTTAAGTTTCCCCTACGAGCAGTACTTC. This gives the protein CASSLSFPYEQYF.

The V and J genes are TRBV7-9 and TRBJ2-7; a weak D match, TRBD1 (6 bases). The CDR3 runs 12 residues. Trimming took 5 bases from V and 11 from J, leaving 16 bases between them. The germline gives CDR1 SEHNR, CDR2 FQNEAQ (reference sequence). The CDR3: CASSPTGQVEYF. Here the CDR3 DNA reads TGTGCCAGCAGCCCGACAGGTCAAGTGGAGTACTTC.

This chain joins TRBV29-1 and TRBJ2-2; a weak D match, TRBD2 (6 bases). Trimming removed 6 bases from V and 5 bases from J, with 19 bases in between. The CDR3 spans 15 residues. Per the germline V gene, CDR1 is SQVTM and CDR2 is ANQGSEA. CDR3 protein: CSVGGGIGNTGELFF. CDR3 coding DNA: TGCAGCGTAGGAGGAGGGATTGGGAATACCGGGGAGCTGTTTTTT.

The rearrangement uses TRBV9 and TRBJ2-2; D is perhaps TRBD2 (5 bases). Germline lookup yields CDR1 SGDLS and CDR2 YYNGEE. V was trimmed by 0 bases and J by 4 bases, leaving 13 bases between them. This CDR3 contains 16 residues. The CDR3 is CASSVGGSPSTGELFF. The CDR3 nucleotides are TGTGCCAGCAGCGTAGGAGGGTCCCCTAGCACCGGGGAGCTGTTTTTT.

This chain joins TRBV20-1 and TRBJ2-7; tentatively, D is TRBD1 or TRBD2 (5 bases each). Germline CDR1 reads DFQATT; CDR2 reads SNEGSKA (reference sequence). The CDR3 is 11 amino acids. V was clipped by 7 bases and J by 0 bases, with 7 bases between them. The CDR3 sequence: CSGGNSYEQYF. CDR3 sequence (DNA): TGCAGTGGGGGGAACTCCTACGAGCAGTACTTC.

This clonotype was seen a handful of times. The chain carries TRBV3-1 and TRBJ2-5; D possibly matches TRBD1 or TRBD2 (5 bases each). Trimming shortened V by 0 bases and J by 5 bases, and 16 bases separated the two germline ends. Germline assignment: CDR1 LGHDT and CDR2 YNNKEL (reference sequence). The CDR3 length is 16 residues. CDR3 region: CASSQDLGTGEETQYF. In DNA, the CDR3 is TGTGCCAGCAGCCAAGACCTCGGGACGGGTGAGGAGACCCAGTACTTC.

This clonotype was seen at least ten times. The CDR3 loop reads CASSTRVLSGNTIYF. As DNA, the CDR3 is TGTGCCAGCAGTACCCGGGTCCTCTCTGGAAACACCATATATTTT. The chain employs TRBV6-2 or TRBV6-3 and TRBJ1-3; D uncertain. There are 15 residues in the CDR3. Germline V CDR1 and CDR2: MNHEY, SVGEGT. V was shortened by 5 bases and J by 0 bases, with 11 bases between the two germline ends.

The chain joins TRBV25-1 to TRBJ1-1; the D is unclear. This CDR3 spans 15 amino acids. V dropped 8 bases and J dropped 3 bases, with 19 bases sitting between them. From germline, CDR1 is MGHDK and CDR2 SYGVNS. CDR3: CASVEDHSSYTEAFF. CDR3 in DNA: TGTGCCAGCGTTGAAGATCACAGTTCTTACACTGAAGCTTTCTTT.

This sequence joins TRBV7-6 and TRBJ2-7; 11 positions agree with TRBD2. The V segment lost 6 bases and the J segment 7 bases; nucleotides outside the gene matches: 8. The germline V gene has CDR1 SGHVS and CDR2 FNYEAQ. This CDR3 is built from 14 residues. The CDR3 region is CASSVLAGAGEQYF. The CDR3 DNA reads TGTGCCAGCAGTGTACTAGCGGGAGCAGGGGAGCAGTACTTC.

This clonotype was counted once. V is TRBV2 and J is TRBJ2-3, with a possible D match to TRBD2 (5 bases). V lost 6 bases to trimming and J lost 9 bases, with 25 bases between them. The length of the CDR3 is 16 residues. Germline CDR1 is SNHLY and CDR2 is FYNNEI. CDR3 sequence (DNA): TGTGCCAGCAGCGTAGCGCAGAGCCAACTCCAAGAGACGCAGTATTTT. Its protein product is CASSVAQSQLQETQYF.